This record concerns one TCR beta chain sequence. Its antigen is still unknown. This entry belongs to a study of cytomegalovirus exposure and HLA in healthy donors. The study, taken as a whole, reports: Later, an analysis found that TCR clusters from the first cohort tended to co-occur in the 95 to 150 validation repertoires.

Profiled with immunoSEQ multiplex PCR; TCRdb holds only in-frame clones, not every one. The sample has 71,000 or so clones, about 94% seen once; the top ten hold approximately 1.3%. J lost 2 bases, V lost 3 bases, and 3 bases had no gene match. The CDR3 sequence is 15 residues long. Germline assignment: CDR1 SGDLS and CDR2 YYNGEE. The chain carries TRBV9 and TRBJ2-1; TRBD2 agrees at 9 bases. The clonotype was recovered from a man younger than 35 in good health and CMV-seropositive. Sample: PBMCs. CDR3 nucleotide sequence: TGTGCCAGCAGCGAGCGGGGGGACGCCTACAATGAGCAGTTCTTC. Residues: CASSERGDAYNEQFF.